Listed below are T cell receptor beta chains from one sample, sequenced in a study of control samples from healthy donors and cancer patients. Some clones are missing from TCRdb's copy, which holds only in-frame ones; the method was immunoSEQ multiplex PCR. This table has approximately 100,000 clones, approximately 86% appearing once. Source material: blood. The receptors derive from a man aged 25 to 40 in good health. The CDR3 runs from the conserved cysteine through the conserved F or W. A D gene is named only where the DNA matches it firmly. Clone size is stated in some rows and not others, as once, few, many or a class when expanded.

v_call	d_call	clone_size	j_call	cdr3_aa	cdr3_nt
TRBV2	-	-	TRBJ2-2	CASSIGELFF	TGTGCCAGCAGTATTGGGGAGCTGTTTTTT
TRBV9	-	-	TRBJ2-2	CASSVGGNRELFF	TGTGCCAGCAGCGTAGGAGGGAACCGGGAGCTGTTTTTT
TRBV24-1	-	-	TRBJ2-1	CATSPQGPLFYNEQFF	TGTGCCACCAGTCCCCAGGGGCCCCTCTTTTACAATGAGCAGTTCTTC
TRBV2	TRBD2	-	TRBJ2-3	CASRLASGGLTDTQYF	TGTGCCAGCAGACTTGCTAGCGGGGGGCTCACAGATACGCAGTATTTT
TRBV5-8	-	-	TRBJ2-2	CASSLGQNTGELFF	TGTGCCAGCAGCTTGGGACAGAACACCGGGGAGCTGTTTTTT
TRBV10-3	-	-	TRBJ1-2	CANSLRDFYGYTF	TGTGCCAACTCTCTGCGGGACTTCTATGGCTACACCTTC
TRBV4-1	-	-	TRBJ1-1	CASSQEGRRLNTEAFF	TGCGCCAGCAGCCAAGAGGGCCGGCGCCTGAACACTGAAGCTTTCTTT
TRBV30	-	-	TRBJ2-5	CAWSGSQETQYF	TGTGCCTGGAGTGGGAGCCAAGAGACCCAGTACTTC
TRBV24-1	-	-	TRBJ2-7	CATNESGNSYEQYF	TGTGCCACCAATGAATCCGGGAACTCCTACGAGCAGTACTTC
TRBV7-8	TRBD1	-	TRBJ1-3	CASSLTPGTGSGNTIYF	TGTGCCAGCAGCCTTACTCCCGGGACAGGCTCTGGAAACACCATATATTTT
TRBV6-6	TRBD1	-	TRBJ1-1	CASSPGTGRIGTEAFF	TGTGCCAGCAGCCCCGGGACAGGGAGGATCGGCACTGAAGCTTTCTTT
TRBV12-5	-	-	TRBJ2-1	CASDQGGIEQFF	TGTGCTAGTGATCAGGGGGGCATTGAGCAGTTCTTC
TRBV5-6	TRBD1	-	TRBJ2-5	CASSLKVGQGFAETQYF	TGTGCCAGCAGCTTAAAAGTGGGACAGGGATTTGCAGAGACCCAGTACTTC
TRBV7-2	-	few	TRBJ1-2	CASSSLGVGYGYTF	TGTGCCAGCAGCTCACTAGGGGTGGGCTATGGCTACACCTTC
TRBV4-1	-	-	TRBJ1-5	CASSQDVQGRGVGPQHF	TGCGCCAGCAGCCAGGATGTTCAGGGCCGGGGGGTCGGGCCCCAGCATTTT
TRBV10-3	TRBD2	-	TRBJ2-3	CATLGSGGAGDTQYF	TGTGCCACCCTGGGTAGCGGGGGGGCAGGGGATACGCAGTATTTT
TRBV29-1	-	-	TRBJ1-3	CSVGNAGNTIYF	TGCAGCGTTGGGAACGCAGGAAACACCATATATTTT
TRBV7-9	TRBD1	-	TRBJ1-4	CASSWGQRNEKLFF	TGTGCCAGCAGCTGGGGACAGCGTAATGAAAAACTGTTTTTT
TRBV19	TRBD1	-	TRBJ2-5	CASRPTGGGETQYF	TGTGCCAGTAGGCCCACAGGGGGCGGAGAGACCCAGTACTTC
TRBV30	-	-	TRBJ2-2	CAWRPKTGRGDTGELFF	TGTGCCTGGAGGCCCAAGACAGGGAGGGGGGACACCGGGGAGCTGTTTTTT
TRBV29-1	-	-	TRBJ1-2	CSATRGPGGYTF	TGCAGCGCCACAAGAGGTCCCGGGGGCTACACCTTC
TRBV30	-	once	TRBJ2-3	CAWSLNSGGRGTDTQYF	TGTGCCTGGAGCCTTAACTCGGGGGGCCGGGGCACAGATACGCAGTATTTT
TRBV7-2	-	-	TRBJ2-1	CASSLMYSGTYNEQFF	TGTGCCAGCAGCTTAATGTATAGCGGAACCTACAATGAGCAGTTCTTC
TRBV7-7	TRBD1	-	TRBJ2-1	CASSPRDRGGNEQFF	TGTGCCAGCAGCCCCCGGGACAGGGGGGGCAATGAGCAGTTCTTC
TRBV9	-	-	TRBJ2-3	CASSVEEGGTDTQYF	TGTGCCAGCAGCGTAGAGGAGGGAGGCACAGATACGCAGTATTTT
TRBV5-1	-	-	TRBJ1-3	CASSRLGSDRIGNTIYF	TGCGCCAGCAGCCGGTTAGGCTCTGACAGGATAGGAAACACCATATATTTT
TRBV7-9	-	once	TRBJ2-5	CASSPSLDSYEETQYF	TGTGCCAGCAGCCCTAGCCTGGACAGTTACGAAGAGACCCAGTACTTC
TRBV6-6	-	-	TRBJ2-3	CASTYSSADTQYF	TGTGCCAGCACCTACTCTAGTGCAGATACGCAGTATTTT